The 27 T cell receptor beta chains presented below share a single source sample, sequenced in a study of shared clonotypes between healthy human individuals. Clones were sequenced by immunoSEQ multiplex PCR, and TCRdb holds only the in-frame ones, with some missing. The data hold millions of clones, with roughly nine tenths observed a single time. The sequenced material came from naive CD4+ T cells sorted from blood. Subset denoted: CD45RA+ positively selected. These receptors were taken from a man between 18 and 35 years old in good health.

This clone was seen a single time. The chain uses TRBV27 and TRBJ2-2; D is undetermined. Trimming left V 2 bases short and J 6 bases short, with 16 bases between. This CDR3 has 16 amino acids. Germline CDR1 is MNHEY and CDR2 is SMNVEV (reference sequence). DNA for the CDR3: TGTGCCAGCAGTTTAGTAAGGGTCCGTGAGCCCGGGGAGCTGTTTTTT. This gives the protein CASSLVRVREPGELFF.

This rearrangement joins TRBV27 to TRBJ2-7; 8 bases line up with TRBD1. Germline loops: CDR1 MNHEY, CDR2 SMNVEV (reference sequence). The V segment lost 2 bases and the J segment 4 bases; nucleotides outside the gene matches: 10. The CDR3 has 16 residues. The CDR3 sequence: CASSLSSDRARYEQYF. The CDR3 coding sequence is TGTGCCAGCAGTTTAAGCTCGGACAGGGCACGATACGAGCAGTACTTC.

The table lists this clone with a count of one. The CDR3 protein is CASSLTGTDNSPLHF. CDR3 DNA: TGTGCCAGCAGCCTAACCGGGACAGATAATTCACCCCTCCACTTT. This chain uses TRBV14 with TRBJ1-6, with TRBD1 matching 7 bases. The CDR3 covers 15 residues. The V gene's germline CDR1 is SGHDN and CDR2 FVKESK. Trimming cost V 4 bases and J 5 bases; bases outside gene matches: 5.

This rearrangement joins TRBV11-2 to TRBJ2-1, with D possibly being TRBD1 or TRBD2 (5 bases each). This CDR3 is 14 amino acids long. V lost 3 bases to trimming and J lost 7 bases, with 13 bases between them. Germline CDR1 SGHAT, CDR2 FQNNGV. The DNA of the CDR3 is TGTGCCAGCAGCTTGCGGGCACCAGGGAATGAGCAGTTCTTC. This sequence encodes CASSLRAPGNEQFF. The full variable domain, in which reference TRBV11-2 and TRBJ2-1 provide the parts outside the CDR3, is EAGVAQSPRYKIIEKRQSVAFWCNPISGHATLYWYQQILGQGPKLLIQFQNNGVVDDSQLPKDRFSAERLKGVDSTLKIQPAKLEDSAVYLCASSLRAPGNEQFFGPGTRLTVL.

CDR3 bases: TGTGCCAGCAGTGTCCCGGGACAGTATGGCTACACCTTC. This translates into CASSVPGQYGYTF. The chain carries TRBV25-1 and TRBJ1-2, with 7 bases fitting TRBD1. The ends lost 4 bases at V and 5 bases at J; junction bases unmatched: 4. This CDR3 has 13 amino acids. The germline CDR1 and CDR2 sequences are MGHDK and SYGVNS.

A note on this clone: This specimen includes other DNA sequences encoding the same CDR3. V gene TRBV5-4 combines with J gene TRBJ2-7; no definite D call. The V gene lost 3 bases and the J gene lost 0 bases, with 7 bases spanning the gap. The CDR3 is 13 residues long. Germline V gives CDR1 SGHNT, CDR2 YYREEE (reference sequence). The CDR3 spells CASSSSSSYEQYF. DNA of the CDR3: TGTGCCAGCAGCTCGTCAAGCTCCTACGAGCAGTACTTC.

The V and J genes are TRBV7-2 and TRBJ2-2, with a tentative D call TRBD2 (5 bases). This CDR3 spans 17 amino acids. Germline loops: CDR1 SGHTA, CDR2 FQGNSA. The germline V and J ends were trimmed by 4 bases and 4 bases, with 19 bases remaining between them. In nucleotides, the CDR3 is TGTGCCAGCAGCTCAGGATTATTGGGCGCGGGCACCGGGGAGCTGTTTTTT. Protein: CASSSGLLGAGTGELFF.

The V call is TRBV7-6, the J call TRBJ2-3, with a weak D call TRBD1 (6 bases). Germline V CDR1 and CDR2: SGHVS, FNYEAQ. Trimming pared 5 bases from V and 2 bases from J, leaving 14 bases between. The CDR3 is 15 amino acids. CDR3 DNA sequence: TGTGCCAGCAGCCTCGGGACAACAAACACAGATACGCAGTATTTT. Protein: CASSLGTTNTDTQYF. Supplemented by reference TRBV7-6 and TRBJ2-3, the full variable domain reads GAGVSQSPRYKVTKRGQDVALRCDPISGHVSLYWYRQALGQGPEFLTYFNYEAQQDKSGLPNDRFSAERPEGSISTLTIQRTEQRDSAMYRCASSLGTTNTDTQYFGPGTRLTVL.

J is TRBJ2-2 and V is TRBV7-3; D gene uncertain. There are 15 residues in the CDR3. The germline CDR1 and CDR2 sequences are SGHTA and FQGTGA. V lost 5 bases, J lost 6 bases, and 16 bases lay in between. The CDR3 nucleotides are TGTGCCAGCAGCCCCGGCAGCGTAGTTTCCGGGGAGCTGTTTTTT. This sequence encodes CASSPGSVVSGELFF.

The chain carries TRBV5-1 and TRBJ2-1, with a tentative D call TRBD2 (6 bases). Deletions cut 1 base from V and 0 bases from J, with 8 bases between. The CDR3 totals 15 residues. Per the germline V gene, CDR1 is SGHRS and CDR2 is YFSETQ. The DNA of the CDR3 is TGCGCCAGCAGCTTGTCGGGAGACTCCTACAATGAGCAGTTCTTC. This gives the protein CASSLSGDSYNEQFF.

The chain is built from TRBV7-2 and TRBJ1-6, with no clear D. From germline, CDR1 is SGHTA and CDR2 FQGNSA. The CDR3 is made up of 12 amino acids. V was clipped by 2 bases and J by 12 bases, with 8 bases between them. Here the CDR3 DNA reads TGTGCCAGCAGCTTACCGCCGGAACCCCTCCACTTT. Protein sequence: CASSLPPEPLHF.

A remark on this clone: Other DNA sequences in this specimen translate into the identical CDR3. The V and J genes are TRBV6-6 and TRBJ2-6; D is unresolved. Germline CDR1 is MNHNY and CDR2 is SVGAGI (reference sequence). This CDR3 spans 13 amino acids. The V end lost 6 bases, the J end lost 0 bases, and 3 bases lay between the germline ends. DNA of the CDR3: TGTGCCAGCAGCGGCTCTGGGGCCAACGTCCTGACTTTC. It codes for CASSGSGANVLTF.

The chain is built from TRBV6-1 and TRBJ1-3; D gene ambiguous. CDR1 and CDR2 from the germline V gene are MNHNS and SASEGT. CDR3 length equals 12 residues. V was cut by 5 bases and J by 3 bases, with 5 bases left in between. The CDR3 spells CASSIFGNTIYF. The CDR3 region has the DNA TGTGCCAGCAGTATATTTGGAAACACCATATATTTT.

The CDR3 DNA reads as TGTGCCATCAGCCCCGGGACGGGGGGCAATTCACCCCTCCACTTT. Translation: CAISPGTGGNSPLHF. J is TRBJ1-6 and V is TRBV10-3, with D possibly being TRBD1 (6 bases). Per the germline V gene, CDR1 is ENHRY and CDR2 is SYGVKD. V was pared by 6 bases and J by 7 bases, with 16 bases between. This CDR3 has 15 residues.

The J gene is TRBJ1-6, the V gene TRBV15; no firm D call. Between the trimmed V and J ends, which lost 3 bases and 7 bases, there was a span of 10 bases. CDR1 and CDR2 from the germline V gene are LNHNV and YYDKDF (reference sequence). The CDR3 totals 14 residues. This chain's CDR3 is CATSSTATNSPLHF. The CDR3 DNA sequence: TGTGCCACCAGCAGTACAGCTACCAATTCACCCCTCCACTTT.

The chain is built from TRBV19 and TRBJ1-4; 8 bases fit TRBD1. Per the germline V gene, CDR1 is LNHDA and CDR2 is SQIVND (reference sequence). The V and J ends lost 6 bases and 7 bases, in that order; junction bases with no gene match: 10. The CDR3 covers 15 residues. CDR3 DNA sequence: TGTGCCAGTAGCTACCCAGGGGGCAGTGGTGAAAAACTGTTTTTT. It encodes CASSYPGGSGEKLFF.

CDR3 protein: CASSLGPNPDSPLHF. Here the CDR3 DNA reads TGCGCCAGCAGCTTGGGCCCCAATCCGGATTCACCCCTCCACTTT. The chain recombines TRBV5-1 with TRBJ1-6; D remains ambiguous. Germline-derived CDR1 and CDR2 are SGHRS and YFSETQ. This CDR3 has 15 residues. Trimming stripped 0 bases from V and 8 bases from J, with 12 bases between.

This sequence joins TRBV19 and TRBJ2-7, with D tentatively TRBD1 or TRBD2 (5 bases each). This CDR3 is built from 15 residues. Germline V gene sequence: CDR1 LNHDA, CDR2 SQIVND (reference sequence). Trimming pared 3 bases from V and 5 bases from J, leaving 17 bases between. CDR3 sequence (DNA): TGTGCCAGTAGTATGCGACGAGGGGACCTCAACGAGCAGTACTTC. It codes for CASSMRRGDLNEQYF.

V is TRBV5-1 and J is TRBJ2-6, with 9 bases identical to TRBD1. J was trimmed by 4 bases and V by 3 bases; bases with no gene match: 11. The CDR3 is 18 amino acids. Germline V gene lookup returns CDR1 SGHRS and CDR2 YFSETQ. CDR3 sequence (DNA): TGCGCCAGCAGCTATCAGGGACAGGGTTCTTCCGGGGCCAACGTCCTGACTTTC. Protein product: CASSYQGQGSSGANVLTF. Based on the CDR3 plus reference TRBV5-1 and TRBJ2-6, the full variable domain is KAGVTQTPRYLIKTRGQQVTLSCSPISGHRSVSWYQQTPGQGLQFLFEYFSETQRNKGNFPGRFSGRQFSNSRSEMNVSTLELGDSALYLCASSYQGQGSSGANVLTFGAGSRLTVL.

The chain is built from TRBV6-5 and TRBJ2-7; 10 nucleotides match TRBD1. This CDR3 has 13 residues. Germline V gene lookup returns CDR1 MNHEY and CDR2 SVGAGI. V was clipped by 6 bases and J by 5 bases; unmatched bases: 4. For the CDR3, the DNA is TGTGCCAGCAGCTGGGACAGGGGCAACGAGCAGTACTTC. Translating it yields CASSWDRGNEQYF.

This chain connects TRBV29-1 to TRBJ2-1, with TRBD2 matching over 10 bases. Germline V CDR1 and CDR2: SQVTM, ANQGSEA. V dropped 6 bases and J dropped 7; count of bases not matched to a gene: 9. The CDR3 loop spans 14 amino acids. CDR3 protein: CSVFGTSEINEQFF. CDR3 DNA: TGCAGCGTCTTCGGGACTAGCGAAATTAATGAGCAGTTCTTC.

As to this clone: Other DNA sequences in this sample translate to the same CDR3. This rearrangement joins TRBV2 to TRBJ2-2; no definite D call. Germline V CDR1 and CDR2: SNHLY, FYNNEI. Trimming took off 8 bases at V and 6 bases at J, with 7 bases between the two ends. The CDR3 runs to 11 residues. CDR3 nucleotides: TGTGCCAGCTCGGTGGCCGGGGAGCTGTTTTTT. Translating it yields CASSVAGELFF.

This clone was detected only once. The chain joins TRBV15 to TRBJ1-2; D uncertain. Germline lookup yields CDR1 LNHNV and CDR2 YYDKDF (reference sequence). The CDR3 spans 12 residues. The germline V and J ends were trimmed by 0 bases and 6 bases, with 5 bases remaining between them. CDR3 sequence: CATSRELDGYTF. The CDR3 nucleotides are TGTGCCACCAGCAGAGAATTAGATGGCTACACCTTC.

The chain carries TRBV18 and TRBJ1-1, with TRBD1 matching over 9 bases. The germline gives CDR1 KGHSH, CDR2 LQKENI. V lost 3 bases and J lost 8; bases outside the gene matches: 7. The CDR3 spans 14 residues. DNA for the CDR3: TGTGCCAGCTCACCCGTCCGGGACAGGGCAGAAGCTTTCTTT. Its protein is CASSPVRDRAEAFF.

The chain employs TRBV18 and TRBJ1-6; a weak D match, TRBD1 (5 bases). Germline CDR1 reads KGHSH; CDR2 reads LQKENI. The CDR3 is made up of 14 amino acids. Trimming took 3 bases from V and 9 from J, leaving 12 bases between them. The CDR3 sequence is CASSPGGDGSPLHF. CDR3 nucleotide sequence: TGTGCCAGCTCACCGGGGGGAGATGGTTCACCCCTCCACTTT.

This clone was found a few times. This chain uses TRBV19 with TRBJ1-5; D not certain. V was trimmed by 6 bases and J by 0 bases, leaving 12 bases between them. CDR3 length: 15 residues. Per germline, CDR1 LNHDA and CDR2 SQIVND (reference sequence). The CDR3 nucleotides read TGTGCCAGTAGCCCCACAGATTTTAGCAATCAGCCCCAGCATTTT. Protein product: CASSPTDFSNQPQHF.

This clone was detected once. The J gene is TRBJ2-3, the V gene TRBV11-1, with TRBD2 matching 11 bases. J was trimmed by 2 bases and V by 5 bases; bases with no gene match: 6. Germline loops: CDR1 SGHAT, CDR2 FQDESV (reference sequence). This CDR3 is 16 amino acids long. The CDR3 reads CASSAGTSGFTDTQYF. For the CDR3, the DNA is TGTGCCAGCAGCGCCGGGACTAGCGGTTTCACAGATACGCAGTATTTT.